The 3 T cell receptor beta chains below all came from one sample that was sequenced in a study of cytomegalovirus exposure and HLA in healthy donors (dated 2017 in TCRdb). Library preparation was by the immunoSEQ multiplex PCR assay. For the multiplex PCR, a mixture combining 60 forward primers for TCR Vbeta segments and 13 reverse primers for TCR Jbeta segments was used. As stored in TCRdb, this immuneACCESS dataset retains in-frame rearrangements with V and J assigned. A fraction of the clones does not appear; measured against another copy, unresolved V genes explain less than half of the discrepancy, and the remainder lacks a known reason. This sample's table lists roughly 78,000 clones. Less than 6% of the sample is in the top ten clones. Material: PBMCs. The receptors come from a man in his forties or fifties in good health and CMV-seronegative.

The V gene is TRBV28, the J gene TRBJ1-1, with D unresolved. The length of the CDR3 is 14 residues. In germline, CDR1 is MDHEN, CDR2 SYDVKM. Between the trimmed V and J ends, which lost 2 bases and 4 bases, there was a span of 11 bases. CDR3 coding DNA: TGTGCCAGCAGTTTAGTACGGGAGGGCACTGAAGCTTTCTTT. Residues: CASSLVREGTEAFF. The entire variable domain, with the rest obtained from reference TRBV28 and TRBJ1-1, is as follows: DVKVTQSSRYLVKRTGEKVFLECVQDMDHENMFWYRQDPGLGLRLIYFSYDVKMKEKGDIPEGYSVSREKKERFSLILESASTNQTSMYLCASSLVREGTEAFFGQGTRLTVV.

This chain connects TRBV7-9 to TRBJ2-7; 11 nucleotides line up with TRBD2. The V and J ends lost 2 bases and 11 bases, in that order; junction bases with no gene match: 11. Germline CDR1 and CDR2: SEHNR and FQNEAQ (reference sequence). The CDR3 length is 15 residues. CDR3 coding DNA: TGTGCCAGCAGCTTACTGGGGACTAGCGGAGCCGGGGAGTACTTC. Residues: CASSLLGTSGAGEYF.

V is TRBV4-1 and J is TRBJ2-1, with TRBD1 matching 7 bases. The V segment lost 4 bases and the J segment 4 bases; nucleotides outside the gene matches: 10. The CDR3 spans 16 residues. Germline V gene sequence: CDR1 MGHRA, CDR2 YSYEKL. The CDR3 here is CASSPRLQGVYNEQFF. The CDR3 DNA sequence: TGCGCCAGCAGCCCGCGTTTGCAGGGGGTATACAATGAGCAGTTCTTC.